The 27 T cell receptor beta chains given below trace back to one sample, sequenced in a study of T-cell reconstitution after alpha-beta-depleted transplantation in children (dated by TCRdb to 2016 to 2018). According to the study, the label for this sample's treatment or condition signals: allogeneic hematopoietic cell transplantation with graft depleted of TCRalphabeta T cells and CD19 B cells. Receptors were amplified or captured by PCR. The listed sequencing device is Illumina HiSeq 2500. TCR libraries were prepared with molecular barcoding, using unique molecular identifiers to normalize TCRbeta repertoire quantification. TCRdb took the public reads, trimmed them with fastp at Q25, ran MiXCR for clone calling and kept in-frame beta chains. Under each unique CDR3 protein, matching rows form one entry showing the most common genes and DNA. Across this sample there are a few hundred thousand distinct CDR3 sequences, with roughly 11% seen only once. The ten largest clones capture around 24% of the sample.

Here the sequenced sample was peripheral blood, taken 180 days after TCRalphabeta/CD19-depleted stem cell transplant. The receptors come from a male patient aged 2-10 years who had a stem cell transplant for chronic granulomatous disease, so the T cells may come from the graft donor.

This clonotype was observed many times. The chain employs TRBV7-2 and TRBJ2-1, with no clear D. The CDR3 extends over 11 amino acids. V dropped 0 bases and J dropped 8 bases, with 2 bases sitting between them. CDR1 SGHTA and CDR2 FQGNSA come from the germline V gene. This CDR3 reads CASSLADEQFF. CDR3 bases: TGTGCCAGCAGCTTAGCAGATGAGCAGTTCTTC.

The V gene is TRBV6-1, the J gene TRBJ2-7; 8 nucleotides align to TRBD1. In germline, CDR1 is MNHNS, CDR2 SASEGT. The V and J ends lost 8 bases and 1 base, in that order; junction bases with no gene match: 4. The CDR3 loop spans 13 amino acids. The CDR3 DNA reads as TGTGCCAGCTCGGGACAGGCTTCCTACGAGCAGTACTTC. Encoded protein: CASSGQASYEQYF.

This clonotype was seen at least ten times. The chain combines TRBV7-9 with TRBJ2-7; 10 bases are a match to TRBD2. The CDR3 covers 15 residues. Germline CDR1 SEHNR, CDR2 FQNEAQ (reference sequence). With V trimmed by 0 bases and J by 6 bases, 5 bases remained unmatched. CDR3 nucleotide sequence: TGTGCCAGCAGCTTAGCAGCGGGAGGGCCGGGCGAGCAGTACTTC. Protein sequence: CASSLAAGGPGEQYF. The full variable domain, in which reference TRBV7-9 and TRBJ2-7 provide the parts outside the CDR3, is DTGVSQNPRHKITKRGQNVTFRCDPISEHNRLYWYRQTLGQGPEFLTYFQNEAQLEKSRLLSDRFSAERPKGSFSTLEIQRTEQGDSAMYLCASSLAAGGPGEQYFGPGTRLTVT.

Many counts were recorded for this clonotype. This rearrangement joins TRBV25-1 to TRBJ2-1; possibly TRBD2 for D (6 bases). Germline CDR1 is MGHDK and CDR2 is SYGVNS. Trimming took off 4 bases at V and 3 bases at J, with 16 bases between the two ends. The CDR3 is made up of 16 amino acids. The CDR3 region is CASSAFSGGVYNEQFF. CDR3 nucleotide sequence: TGTGCCAGCAGTGCCTTTAGCGGTGGGGTCTACAATGAGCAGTTCTTC.

This chain links TRBV9 with TRBJ2-7; D is unresolved. CDR1 is SGDLS and CDR2 is YYNGEE in the germline V gene. The V end was cut by 0 bases, the J end by 0 bases, with 7 bases between. The CDR3 is made up of 14 amino acids. The CDR3 DNA reads TGTGCCAGCAGCGTAGGAACAGCCTCCTACGAGCAGTACTTC. It yields the protein CASSVGTASYEQYF. The full variable domain, its missing parts supplied by reference TRBV9 and TRBJ2-7, is DSGVTQTPKHLITATGQRVTLRCSPRSGDLSVYWYQQSLDQGLQFLIQYYNGEERAKGNILERFSAQQFPDLHSELNLSSLELGDSALYFCASSVGTASYEQYFGPGTRLTVT.

This clonotype was picked up many times. The rearrangement joins TRBV7-3 to TRBJ2-1; weak D call: TRBD2 (5 bases). The CDR3 is 13 amino acids. The germline V gene has CDR1 SGHTA and CDR2 FQGTGA. V lost 1 base and J lost 8, with 9 bases in between. DNA for the CDR3: TGTGCCAGCAGCTTAATGCCGGGGTATGAGCAGTTCTTC. It is translated as CASSLMPGYEQFF. Together with reference TRBV7-3 and TRBJ2-1, the CDR3 gives the full variable domain: GAGVSQTPSNKVTEKGKYVELRCDPISGHTALYWYRQSLGQGPEFLIYFQGTGAADDSGLPNDRFFAVRPEGSVSTLKIQRTERGDSAVYLCASSLMPGYEQFFGPGTRLTVL.

This clonotype was observed many times. J is TRBJ2-1 and V is TRBV7-3; TRBD1 or TRBD2 may be the D gene (5 bases each). Trimming removed 2 bases from V and 8 bases from J, with 16 bases in between. CDR1 and CDR2 from the germline V gene are SGHTA and FQGTGA. The CDR3 is 15 residues long. In DNA, the CDR3 is TGTGCCAGCAGCTTAGAGAGGGGAAGAATTGATGAGCAGTTCTTC. It is translated as CASSLERGRIDEQFF. The whole variable domain, remainder taken from reference TRBV7-3 and TRBJ2-1, is GAGVSQTPSNKVTEKGKYVELRCDPISGHTALYWYRQSLGQGPEFLIYFQGTGAADDSGLPNDRFFAVRPEGSVSTLKIQRTERGDSAVYLCASSLERGRIDEQFFGPGTRLTVL.

This clonotype was observed at least ten times. The chain couples TRBV15 to TRBJ2-5; no clear D. The CDR3 covers 16 residues. The V end was cut by 3 bases, the J end by 1 base, with 15 bases between. CDR1 is LNHNV and CDR2 is YYDKDF in the germline V gene (reference sequence). In nucleotides, the CDR3 is TGTGCCACCAGCAGGTCCGGCCGACTTGGCCAAGAGACCCAGTACTTC. The encoded protein is CATSRSGRLGQETQYF. The full variable domain, completed using reference TRBV15 and TRBJ2-5, is DAMVIQNPRYQVTQFGKPVTLSCSQTLNHNVMYWYQQKSSQAPKLLFHYYDKDFNNEADTPDNFQSRRPNTSFCFLDIRSPGLGDTAMYLCATSRSGRLGQETQYFGPGTRLLVL.

Notes on this clonotype: Sequence at one end of the junction differs from germline and may be a read error. The chain employs TRBV25-1 and TRBJ2-2; D call uncertain. The CDR3 has 13 residues. CDR1 is MGHDK and CDR2 is SYGVNS in the germline V gene. Here the CDR3 reads CANSLVWIGELFF. Written as DNA, the CDR3 is TGTGCCAACAGTCTCGTGTGGATCGGGGAGCTGTTTTTT.

The sample holds many counts of this clonotype. This chain joins TRBV10-3 and TRBJ1-3; possibly TRBD1 for D (5 bases). In germline, CDR1 is ENHRY, CDR2 SYGVKD. V dropped 3 bases and J dropped 0 bases, with 9 bases sitting between them. There are 15 residues in the CDR3. The CDR3 sequence is CAISDRTFSGNTIYF. CDR3 nucleotide sequence: TGTGCCATCAGTGACAGGACATTCTCTGGAAACACCATATATTTT.

This clonotype was seen many times. This chain uses TRBV11-3 with TRBJ2-3; 14 bases line up with TRBD2. With V trimmed by 2 bases and J by 5 bases, 12 bases remained unmatched. CDR1 is SGHNT and CDR2 is YENEEA in the germline V gene. This CDR3 has 19 residues. In nucleotides, the CDR3 is TGTGCCAGCAGCTTACCTGGGACTAGCGGGGGAACATACCGAGATACGCAGTATTTT. It codes for CASSLPGTSGGTYRDTQYF.

This chain connects TRBV7-3 to TRBJ2-3; D is undetermined. The CDR3 is 13 amino acids. Deletions cut 5 bases from V and 0 bases from J, with 6 bases between. Germline V gives CDR1 SGHTA, CDR2 FQGTGA. The chain's CDR3 is CASSRWSTDTQYF. DNA of the CDR3: TGTGCCAGCAGCCGTTGGAGCACAGATACGCAGTATTTT.

This clonotype was picked up many times. The V and J genes are TRBV7-8 and TRBJ2-3; the D is unclear. CDR3 length: 14 amino acids. The germline V gene encodes CDR1 SGHVS and CDR2 FQNEAQ. V was trimmed by 4 bases and J by 5 bases, leaving 13 bases between them. CDR3 region: CASSSSPGEDTQYF. The CDR3 bases are TGTGCCAGCAGCTCGAGTCCAGGTGAAGATACGCAGTATTTT.

This clonotype has at least ten counts. The chain carries TRBV5-1 and TRBJ2-5; 10 bases fit TRBD1. The CDR3 covers 15 residues. The V and J ends lost 4 bases and 5 bases, in that order; junction bases with no gene match: 8. Germline CDR1 is SGHRS and CDR2 is YFSETQ. The CDR3 DNA follows: TGCGCCAGCAGCACGGACAGGGGGGTTTGGGAGACCCAGTACTTC. Translated: CASSTDRGVWETQYF.

This clonotype occurred many times. The CDR3: CSAGSTAGTDTQYF. The CDR3 nucleotides are TGCAGCGCCGGCTCTACAGCTGGCACAGATACGCAGTATTTT. The chain employs TRBV29-1 and TRBJ2-3; no definite D call. CDR1 is SQVTM, CDR2 ANQGSEA, per germline. The CDR3 is made up of 14 amino acids. The V and J ends lost 7 bases and 1 base respectively, with 15 bases between them.

This clonotype was observed a handful of times. The chain uses TRBV20-1 and TRBJ1-5; D is possibly TRBD1 (6 bases). V lost 3 bases and J 2 bases, leaving 14 bases between the germline ends. This CDR3 region has 15 residues. From germline, CDR1 is DFQATT and CDR2 SNEGSKA (reference sequence). CDR3 DNA: TGCAGTGCTAGGACAGGTGACGTTGGCAATCAGCCCCAGCATTTT. It encodes CSARTGDVGNQPQHF.

This clonotype was seen many times. The chain links TRBV30 to TRBJ2-5; D is undetermined. CDR1 GTSNPN and CDR2 SVGIG come from the germline V gene (reference sequence). The CDR3 runs 14 residues. The V end lost 0 bases, the J end lost 2 bases, and 10 bases lay between the germline ends. Written as DNA, the CDR3 is TGTGCCTGGAGTGTAATGCAAGCACAAGAGACCCAGTACTTC. It is translated as CAWSVMQAQETQYF.

The chain links TRBV11-1 to TRBJ2-3, with 8 bases lining up with TRBD2. CDR3 length: 16 residues. CDR1 and CDR2 (germline): SGHAT, FQDESV (reference sequence). The junction had 9 bases not matched to a gene; V was cut back by 5 bases and J by 2 bases. The CDR3, as DNA: TGTGCCAGCAGCAGGGTGATAGCGGGGCACACAGATACGCAGTATTTT. Encoded protein: CASSRVIAGHTDTQYF.

This chain links TRBV18 with TRBJ2-5; 7 positions match TRBD2. CDR1 and CDR2 (germline): KGHSH, LQKENI. Germline trimming cut 5 bases from V and 4 bases from J; bases unmatched to any gene: 4. The CDR3 loop spans 13 amino acids. CDR3 nucleotide sequence: TGTGCCAGCTCAGCTCAGCGGGGAGAGACCCAGTACTTC. Translation: CASSAQRGETQYF.

A few counts support this clonotype. The V gene is TRBV5-1, the J gene TRBJ2-6; 12 nucleotides align to TRBD1. Germline V gene sequence: CDR1 SGHRS, CDR2 YFSETQ. V was pared by 0 bases and J by 1 base, with 20 bases of the junction left unmatched. The CDR3 loop spans 24 amino acids. The CDR3, as DNA: TGCGCCAGCAGCTTGGGCCTATTCTCCGGGACAGGGGGCAGACGTTGGTCTGGGGCCAACGTCCTGACTTTC. Protein sequence: CASSLGLFSGTGGRRWSGANVLTF.

This clonotype was counted ten times or more. This rearrangement joins TRBV5-1 to TRBJ2-6, with 7 bases identical to TRBD1. J gave up 10 bases and V 4 bases, and 5 bases lay outside the gene matches. The CDR3 is made up of 13 amino acids. Germline lookup yields CDR1 SGHRS and CDR2 YFSETQ. The CDR3 DNA sequence: TGCGCCAGCAGCCAACAGACAGGGAACGTCCTGACTTTC. This gives the protein CASSQQTGNVLTF.

Ten or more counts support this clonotype. The J gene is TRBJ1-5, the V gene TRBV23-1; D gene unclear. TRBV23-1 is identified as an open reading frame with a role that is uncertain. This CDR3 has 8 residues. V gave up 7 bases and J gave up 15 bases, with 7 bases separating them. The CDR3 sequence: CASTGSHF. The CDR3 region has the DNA TGCGCCAGCACGGGATCGCATTTT.

Many counts were recorded for this clonotype. The V call is TRBV5-1, the J call TRBJ2-1; D is undetermined. CDR3 length: 12 amino acids. Germline V gene lookup returns CDR1 SGHRS and CDR2 YFSETQ. Trimming took 4 bases from V and 4 from J, leaving 6 bases between them. CDR3: CASSVGYNEQFF. CDR3 DNA sequence: TGCGCCAGCAGCGTGGGGTACAATGAGCAGTTCTTC.

This clonotype appeared many times. The rearrangement joins TRBV6-2 or TRBV6-3 to TRBJ2-1; 7 bases are a match to TRBD2. The CDR3 spans 16 residues. The V and J ends lost 0 bases and 7 bases, in that order; junction bases with no gene match: 9. CDR1 is MNHEY and CDR2 is SVGEGT in the germline V gene. CDR3: CASSYSQGRGSNEQFF. CDR3 DNA sequence: TGTGCCAGCAGTTACTCCCAAGGGCGGGGGTCGAATGAGCAGTTCTTC.

This clonotype was recorded many times. The chain uses TRBV5-1 and TRBJ2-7; 9 bases map to TRBD1. Germline loops: CDR1 SGHRS, CDR2 YFSETQ. The CDR3 is 15 residues long. V lost 0 bases, J lost 4 bases, and 5 bases stayed unmatched. CDR3 loop: CASSLVTGGGYEQYF. The DNA for the CDR3 is TGCGCCAGCAGCTTGGTTACAGGGGGCGGTTACGAGCAGTACTTC. Together with reference TRBV5-1 and TRBJ2-7, the CDR3 gives the full variable domain: KAGVTQTPRYLIKTRGQQVTLSCSPISGHRSVSWYQQTPGQGLQFLFEYFSETQRNKGNFPGRFSGRQFSNSRSEMNVSTLELGDSALYLCASSLVTGGGYEQYFGPGTRLTVT.

On this clonotype: A read error may explain this, as a much larger clone is one base away. The chain carries TRBV4-1 and TRBJ2-1; 8 bases line up with TRBD1. The CDR3 length is 18 residues. Looked up from germline, CDR1 is MGHRA and CDR2 is YSYEKL. The CDR3 region is CASNQERGTGPTYNEQFF. The CDR3 DNA follows: TGCGCCAGCAACCAAGAGCGAGGGACAGGCCCAACTTACAATGAGCAGTTCTTC.

Comment on this clonotype: This sequence may be a read error, since a much larger clone differs from it by one base. The CDR3 ends on some other residue instead of the conserved phenylalanine or tryptophan, so this is likely a read error. The chain links TRBV20-1 to TRBJ2-1, with 9 bases fitting TRBD2. V trimming: 6 bases; J trimming: 2 bases; junction bases outside the gene matches: 2. The CDR3 has 13 amino acids. In germline, CDR1 is DFQATT, CDR2 SNEGSKA (reference sequence). The CDR3 DNA follows: TGCAGTGCCCCTAGCGGGACCTACAATGAGCAGTTCTTG. It encodes CSAPSGTYNEQFL.